The following is a T cell receptor beta chain sequence with its context. The antigen this receptor binds is unknown. No qualities accompany the bases; no much larger clone lies one base away. The data were taken from a study of T cell responses to AZD1222 COVID-19 vaccine (dated by TCRdb to about 2021). Regarding the study in general: A total of approximately 230 trial participants underwent TCR sequencing, of whom 207 received two doses of AZD1222 and about 25 received two doses of the MenACWY control vaccine. Enrollment into the trials was organized by age into subgroups of 18-55, 56-69 and 70-plus years, and those subgroups contained roughly 150, 30 and 60 TCR-sequenced participants, respectively.

Cut back by 4 bases and 5 bases, the V and J ends lie 11 bases apart. Looking up the germline V gene yields CDR1 SGHTA and CDR2 FQGNSA. From the cysteine up to the phenylalanine, the CDR3 has a length of 14 residues. The kept DNA is CDR3 alone, 42 bases in frame from the first base. Sample time point, as interpreted from the label and publication: about 28 days (+/-7) after the second vaccine dose. AZD1222 recipients with second doses at about 4 weeks or about 12 weeks were pooled, because spike-specific TCR depth and breadth did not differ between schedules. Vaccinee samples came from UK trials COV001 and COV002, including a single-blind randomized controlled phase 2/3 trial of AZD1222 (ChAdOx1 nCoV-19) in healthy adults. Trial participant PBMC samples were collected at day 0 and day 28 after the second dose for TCRbeta chain sequencing. The CDR3 regions of human TCRbeta chains were analyzed by immunosequencing. In the original analysis: Repertoire TCRs were matched against a reference library of SARS-CoV-2-specific TCRs generated with the MIRA antigen-specificity platform. Breadth meant the fraction of unique TCRs that were SARS-CoV-2-associated, whereas depth meant the fraction of total T cells that were SARS-CoV-2-associated. Using the MIRA data, each spike-specific TCR was assigned both to the spike region to which the TCR was reactive and to a CD4 or CD8 class. Log10-transformed breadth and depth values were compared by one-way ANOVA with Sidak's multiple comparisons tests. TCRdb obtained this table from immuneACCESS and retained in-frame rearrangements with V and J assigned. These tables miss some clones; where compared with another copy, unresolved V genes account for less than half of the shortfall, and the remainder is unexplained. Clone size and V and J calls were adopted from that table, with D and trimming inferred from the DNA. This sample holds roughly 58,000 clones; about 91% were observed only once. The ten largest clonotypes hold 5% to 6.5% of the sample.

Overall study results and their limits: Because no day 14 peak-response samples were available, repertoires were characterized only after the peak T cell response. Spike-specific TCR breadth and depth rose significantly after two AZD1222 doses compared with day 0 and with MenACWY recipients. Participants were mostly white British, with more females than males. The authors suggested clonal diversity may have been underestimated. In the small 56-69-year group, the increase in depth fell short of significance, most likely because of low power. Epitopes outside the regions mutated in the B.1.351 and B.1.1.7 variants were reportedly recognized by nearly half of the unique spike-specific TCRs. Conclusions about previously exposed vaccinees were limited because only a handful of AZD1222 recipients were SARS-CoV-2 seropositive at baseline. The whole spike protein was spanned by vaccine-associated CD4 TCRs, and dominant responses were seen in regions 160-218 and 743-854.

Sample: peripheral blood, taken 28 days after the second AZD1222 dose. This receptor was taken from an adult who received the AZD1222 COVID-19 vaccine. The chain is assembled from TRBV7-2 and TRBJ2-2, with a weak D call of TRBD1 (5 bases match). At the DNA level, the sequence is TGTGCCAGCAGCTCCCGCTCAGGGACCGGGGAGCTGTTTTTT. Its protein product is CASSSRSGTGELFF.